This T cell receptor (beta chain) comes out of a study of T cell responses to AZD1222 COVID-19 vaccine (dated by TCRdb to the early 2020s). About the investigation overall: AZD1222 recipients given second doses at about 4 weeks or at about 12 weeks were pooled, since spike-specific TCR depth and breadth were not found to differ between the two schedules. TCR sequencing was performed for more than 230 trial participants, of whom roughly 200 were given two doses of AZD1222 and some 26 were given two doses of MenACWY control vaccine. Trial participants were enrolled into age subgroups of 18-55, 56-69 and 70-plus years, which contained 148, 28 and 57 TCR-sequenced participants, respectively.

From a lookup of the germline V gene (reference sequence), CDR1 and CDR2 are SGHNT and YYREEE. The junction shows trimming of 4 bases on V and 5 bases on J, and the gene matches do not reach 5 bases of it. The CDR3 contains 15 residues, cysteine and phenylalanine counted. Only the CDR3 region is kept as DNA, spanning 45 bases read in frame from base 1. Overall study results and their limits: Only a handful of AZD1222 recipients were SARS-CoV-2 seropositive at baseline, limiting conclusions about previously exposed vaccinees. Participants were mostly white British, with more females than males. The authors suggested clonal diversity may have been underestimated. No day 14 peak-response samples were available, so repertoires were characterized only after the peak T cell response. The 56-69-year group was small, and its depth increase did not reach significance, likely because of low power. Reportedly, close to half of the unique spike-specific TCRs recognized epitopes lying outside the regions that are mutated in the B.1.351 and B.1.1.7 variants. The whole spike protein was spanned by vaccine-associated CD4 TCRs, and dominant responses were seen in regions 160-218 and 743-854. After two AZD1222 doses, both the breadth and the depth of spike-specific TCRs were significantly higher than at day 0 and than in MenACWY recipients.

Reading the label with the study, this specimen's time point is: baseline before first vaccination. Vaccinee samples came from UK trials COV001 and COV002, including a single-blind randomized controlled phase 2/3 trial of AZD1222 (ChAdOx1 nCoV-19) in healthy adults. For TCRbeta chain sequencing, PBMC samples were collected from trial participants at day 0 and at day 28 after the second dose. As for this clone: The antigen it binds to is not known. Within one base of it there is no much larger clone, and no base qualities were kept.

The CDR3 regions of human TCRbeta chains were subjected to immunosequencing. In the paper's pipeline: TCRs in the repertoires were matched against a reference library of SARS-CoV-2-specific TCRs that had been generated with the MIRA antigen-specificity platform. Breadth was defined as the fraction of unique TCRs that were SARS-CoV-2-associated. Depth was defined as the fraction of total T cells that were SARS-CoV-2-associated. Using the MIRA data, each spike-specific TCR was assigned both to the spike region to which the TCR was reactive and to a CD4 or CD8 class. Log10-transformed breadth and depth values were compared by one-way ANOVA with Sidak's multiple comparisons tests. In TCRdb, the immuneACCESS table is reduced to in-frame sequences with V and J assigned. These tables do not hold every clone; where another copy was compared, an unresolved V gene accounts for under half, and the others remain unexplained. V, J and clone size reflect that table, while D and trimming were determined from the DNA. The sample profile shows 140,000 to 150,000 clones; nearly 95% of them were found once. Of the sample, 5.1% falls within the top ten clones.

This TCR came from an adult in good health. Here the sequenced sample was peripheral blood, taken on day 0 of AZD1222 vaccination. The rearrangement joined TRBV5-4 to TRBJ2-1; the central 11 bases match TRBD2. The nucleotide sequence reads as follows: TGTGCCAGCAGCGCCTCTAGCGGGGGGAACAATGAGCAGTTCTTC. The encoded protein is CASSASSGGNNEQFF.